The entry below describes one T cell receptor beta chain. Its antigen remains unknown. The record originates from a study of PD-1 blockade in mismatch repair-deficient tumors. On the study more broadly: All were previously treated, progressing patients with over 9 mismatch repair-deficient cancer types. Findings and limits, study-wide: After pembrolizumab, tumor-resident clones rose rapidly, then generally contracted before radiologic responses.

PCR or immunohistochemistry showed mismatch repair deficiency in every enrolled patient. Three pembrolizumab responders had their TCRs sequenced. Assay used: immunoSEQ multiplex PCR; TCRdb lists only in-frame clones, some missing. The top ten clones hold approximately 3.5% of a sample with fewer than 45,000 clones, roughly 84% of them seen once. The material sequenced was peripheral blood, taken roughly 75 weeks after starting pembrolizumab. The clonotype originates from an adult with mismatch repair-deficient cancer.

The CDR3 sequence is CSVSRQIQETQYF. The DNA for the CDR3 is TGCAGCGTTTCACGACAGATCCAAGAGACCCAGTACTTC. The chain carries TRBV29-1 and TRBJ2-5; a weak D match, TRBD1 (5 bases). V was shortened by 5 bases and J by 1 base, with 11 bases between the two germline ends. CDR1 and CDR2 from the germline V gene are SQVTM and ANQGSEA. This CDR3 has 13 residues.